This record looks at one T cell receptor beta chain sequence and its context. The data originate from a study of blood T cell repertoires in COVID-19. Study-level information: Acute and convalescent COVID-19 samples came from the United States, Italy and Spain.

Method: immunoSEQ multiplex PCR; TCRdb's copy keeps in-frame clones and lacks some. The repertoire has about 280,000 clones, about four fifths of them found once; the top ten carry about 5%. Germline V gene sequence: CDR1 WNHNN, CDR2 SYGVQD (reference sequence). V dropped 8 bases and J dropped 5; count of bases not matched to a gene: 13. The CDR3 has 16 amino acids. The cohort comprised adults aged 18 to 89 years residing in 24 US areas. Within the 2 weeks before study entry, each person in the exposed group met a COVID-19 case. The rearrangement uses TRBV10-1 and TRBJ2-1; 9 bases agree with TRBD2. The sequenced sample consisted of PBMCs or T cells enriched from blood (not recorded which). This clonotype originated in a man aged 40-49 years who had been exposed to COVID-19. The CDR3 DNA follows: TGCGCCAGCCAAAGAGGAGGTAGCGGGAGAGACAATGAGCAGTTCTTC. This gives the protein CASQRGGSGRDNEQFF.